This TCR beta chain came from a study of CD8 T cells in Susac syndrome. The study sequenced TCR beta in blood CD8+ and CD4+ T cells. Random hexamers were used to reverse transcribe the RNA input (0.5 to 1 ug). Each CDR3 protein is one row after TCRdb ran MiXCR on the immunoSEQ multiplex PCR reads. The table shows about 150,000 distinct CDR3 sequences, with over 85% occurring only once. CDR3 length equals 13 residues. V shed 5 bases and J shed 0 bases, with 5 bases lying between them. Sequenced input: CD4+ T cells from PBMCs. The genes are TRBV12-3 or TRBV12-4 and TRBJ2-4; D call uncertain. The TCR comes from a human donor with multiple sclerosis. The CDR3 spells CASSPQAKNIQYF. The CDR3, as DNA: TGTGCCAGCAGTCCTCAAGCCAAAAACATTCAGTACTTC.